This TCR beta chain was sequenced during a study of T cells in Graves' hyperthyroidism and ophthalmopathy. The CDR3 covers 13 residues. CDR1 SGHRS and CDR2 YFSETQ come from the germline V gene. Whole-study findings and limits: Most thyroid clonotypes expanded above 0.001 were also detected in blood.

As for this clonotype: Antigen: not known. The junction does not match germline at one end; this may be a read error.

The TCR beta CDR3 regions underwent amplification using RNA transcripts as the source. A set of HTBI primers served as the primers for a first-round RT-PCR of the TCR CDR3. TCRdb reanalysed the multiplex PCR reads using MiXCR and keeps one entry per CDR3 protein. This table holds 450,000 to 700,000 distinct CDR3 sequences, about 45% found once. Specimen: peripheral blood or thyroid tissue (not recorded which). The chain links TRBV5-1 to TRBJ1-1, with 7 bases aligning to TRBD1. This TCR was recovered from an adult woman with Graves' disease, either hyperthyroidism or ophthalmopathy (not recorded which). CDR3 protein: CASSLGQDAEAFF. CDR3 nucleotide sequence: TGCGCCAGCAGCCTCGGACAGGACGCTGAAGCCTTCTTT.